The subject of this entry is one T cell receptor (beta chain). Treatment-naive patients with stable or active relapsing-remitting disease served as multiple sclerosis controls. J was trimmed by 6 bases and V by 4 bases; bases with no gene match: 9. The length of the CDR3 is 14 residues. Germline V gene lookup returns CDR1 SGHRS and CDR2 YFSETQ. With random hexamers, roughly 0.45 to 1 ug RNA was reverse transcribed. Amplification of the TCR beta CDR3 was carried out by immunoSEQ multiplex PCR, which spanned a total of 54 Vbeta and 13 Jbeta segments. From the immunoSEQ multiplex PCR reads, TCRdb called clonotypes with MiXCR, one entry per CDR3 protein. Here the sample spans about 210,000 distinct CDR3 sequences, 95% being singletons. The entry originates in a study of CD8 T cells in Susac syndrome.

The source material was CD4+ T cells from PBMCs. This TCR was recovered from a human donor with multiple sclerosis. The chain joins TRBV5-1 to TRBJ1-2; TRBD1 matches 7 bases. In DNA form, the CDR3 reads TGCGCCAGCAGCCCCGACGGGACAGCCCATGGCTACACCTTC. Amino acid sequence: CASSPDGTAHGYTF.